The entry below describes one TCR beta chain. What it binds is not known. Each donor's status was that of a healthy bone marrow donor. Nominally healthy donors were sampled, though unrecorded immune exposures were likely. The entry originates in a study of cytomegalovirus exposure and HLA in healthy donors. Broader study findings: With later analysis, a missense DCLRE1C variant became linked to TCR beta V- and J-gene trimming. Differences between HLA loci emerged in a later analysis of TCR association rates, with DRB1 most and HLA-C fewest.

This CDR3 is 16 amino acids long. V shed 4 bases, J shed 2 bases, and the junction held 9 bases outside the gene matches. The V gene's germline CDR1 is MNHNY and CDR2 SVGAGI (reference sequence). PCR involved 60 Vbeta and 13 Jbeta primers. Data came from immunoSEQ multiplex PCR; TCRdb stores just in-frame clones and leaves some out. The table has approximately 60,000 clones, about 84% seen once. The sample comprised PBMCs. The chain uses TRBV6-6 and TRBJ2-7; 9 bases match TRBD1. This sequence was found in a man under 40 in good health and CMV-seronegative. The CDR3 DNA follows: TGTGCCAGCAGTTTGGGCCCGGGACAGGGACCCTACGAGCAGTACTTC. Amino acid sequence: CASSLGPGQGPYEQYF.